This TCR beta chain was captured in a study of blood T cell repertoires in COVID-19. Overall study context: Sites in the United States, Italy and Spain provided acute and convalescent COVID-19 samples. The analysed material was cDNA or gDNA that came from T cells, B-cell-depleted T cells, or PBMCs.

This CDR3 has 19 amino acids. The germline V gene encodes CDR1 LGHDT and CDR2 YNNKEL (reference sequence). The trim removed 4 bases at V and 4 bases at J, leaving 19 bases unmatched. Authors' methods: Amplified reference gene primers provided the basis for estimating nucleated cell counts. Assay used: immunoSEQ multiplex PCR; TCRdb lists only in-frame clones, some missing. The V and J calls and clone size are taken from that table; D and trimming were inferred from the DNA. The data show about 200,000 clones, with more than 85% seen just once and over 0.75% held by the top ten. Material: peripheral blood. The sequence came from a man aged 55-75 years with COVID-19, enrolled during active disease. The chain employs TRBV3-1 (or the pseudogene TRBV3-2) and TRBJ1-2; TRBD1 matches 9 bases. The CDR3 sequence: CASSPIDPDSMTGGYGYTF. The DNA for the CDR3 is TGTGCCAGCAGCCCAATCGATCCAGATAGCATGACAGGGGGCTATGGCTACACCTTC.